This T cell receptor beta chain was captured in a study of human thymus T cells. The study, taken as a whole, reports: Unrelated people showed highly overlapping thymic repertoires, related research reported.

This clone has a single count. The target antigen is unknown. Resections obtained during corrective heart surgery supplied the thymus tissue. Libraries were prepared by immunoSEQ multiplex PCR; TCRdb keeps only in-frame clonotypes and omits some of them. The sample contains tens of thousands of clones, roughly 96% of which appear only once. The sample consisted of thymus tissue. This TCR derives from a girl under three years old with a congenital heart defect but otherwise immunologically healthy.

CDR3 coding DNA: TGTGCCAGCAGCACCGGGACTAGCGGGAGGGCCCCGCCCTCCTACGAGCAGTACTTC. Translated, it gives CASSTGTSGRAPPSYEQYF. The chain recombines TRBV7-9 with TRBJ2-7; TRBD2 matches 16 bases. Germline assignment: CDR1 SEHNR and CDR2 FQNEAQ (reference sequence). This CDR3 is 19 amino acids long. After removal of 5 bases from V and 0 bases from J, the junction contained 10 bases not matched to a gene.